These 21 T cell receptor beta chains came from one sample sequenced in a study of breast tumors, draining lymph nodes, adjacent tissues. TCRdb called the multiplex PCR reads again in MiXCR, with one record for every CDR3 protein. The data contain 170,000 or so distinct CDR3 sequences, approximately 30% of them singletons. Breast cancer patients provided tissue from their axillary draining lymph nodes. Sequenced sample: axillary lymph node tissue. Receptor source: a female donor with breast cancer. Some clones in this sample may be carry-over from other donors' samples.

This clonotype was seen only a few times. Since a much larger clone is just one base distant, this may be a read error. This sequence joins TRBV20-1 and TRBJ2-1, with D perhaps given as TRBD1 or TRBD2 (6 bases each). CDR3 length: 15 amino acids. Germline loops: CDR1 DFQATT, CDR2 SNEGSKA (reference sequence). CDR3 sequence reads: CSAIRGRSSSNEQFF. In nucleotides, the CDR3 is TGCAGTGCTATCCGGGGGCGGAGCTCCTCCAATGAGCAGTTCTTC.

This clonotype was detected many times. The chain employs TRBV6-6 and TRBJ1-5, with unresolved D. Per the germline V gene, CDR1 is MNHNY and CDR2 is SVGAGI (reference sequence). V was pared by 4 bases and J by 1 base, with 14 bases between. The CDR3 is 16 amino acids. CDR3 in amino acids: CASSFPRYESNQPQHF. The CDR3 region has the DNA TGTGCCAGCAGTTTCCCCAGATATGAGAGCAATCAGCCCCAGCATTTT.

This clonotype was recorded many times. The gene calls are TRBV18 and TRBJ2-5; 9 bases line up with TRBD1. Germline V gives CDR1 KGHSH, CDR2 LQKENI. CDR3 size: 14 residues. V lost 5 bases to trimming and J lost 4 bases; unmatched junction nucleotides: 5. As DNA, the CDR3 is TGTGCCAGCTCAATGGGACAGGGAAGAGAGACCCAGTACTTC. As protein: CASSMGQGRETQYF.

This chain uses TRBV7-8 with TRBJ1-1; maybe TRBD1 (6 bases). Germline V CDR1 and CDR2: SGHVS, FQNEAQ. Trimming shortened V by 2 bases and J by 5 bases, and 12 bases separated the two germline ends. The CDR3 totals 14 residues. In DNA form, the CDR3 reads TGTGCCAGCAGCTTAATCAAGGGGGGAACTGAAGCTTTCTTT. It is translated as CASSLIKGGTEAFF.

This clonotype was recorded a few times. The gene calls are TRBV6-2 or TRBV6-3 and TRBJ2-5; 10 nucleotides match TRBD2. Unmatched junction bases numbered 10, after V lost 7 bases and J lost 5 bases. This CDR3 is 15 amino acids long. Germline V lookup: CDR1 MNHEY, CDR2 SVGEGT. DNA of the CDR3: TGTGCCAGCACCCGAGAAAGCGGGGGGGCGGAGACCCAGTACTTC. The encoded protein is CASTRESGGAETQYF.

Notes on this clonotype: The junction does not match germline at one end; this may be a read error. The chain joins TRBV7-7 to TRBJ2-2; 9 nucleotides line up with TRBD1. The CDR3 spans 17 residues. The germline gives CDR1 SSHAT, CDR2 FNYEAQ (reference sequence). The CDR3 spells CASSFRPGQGNTGELFF. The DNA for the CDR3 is TGTGCTAGCAGCTTTCGCCCGGGACAGGGGAACACCGGGGAGCTGTTTTTT.

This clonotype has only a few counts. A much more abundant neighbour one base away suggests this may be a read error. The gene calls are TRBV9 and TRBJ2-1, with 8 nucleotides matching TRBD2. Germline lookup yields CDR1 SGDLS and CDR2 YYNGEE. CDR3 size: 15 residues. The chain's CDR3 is CASSVDSGTYNEPFF. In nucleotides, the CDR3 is TGTGCCAGCAGCGTGGATAGCGGGACCTACAATGAGCCGTTCTTC.

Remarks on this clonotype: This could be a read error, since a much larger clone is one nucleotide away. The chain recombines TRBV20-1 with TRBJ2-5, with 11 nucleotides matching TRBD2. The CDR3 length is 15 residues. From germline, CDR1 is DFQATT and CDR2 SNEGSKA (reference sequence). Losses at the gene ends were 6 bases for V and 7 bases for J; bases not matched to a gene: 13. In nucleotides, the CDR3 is TGCAGTGCCAGAACTAGCGGGAGAACTGCGGGGACCCAGTACTTC. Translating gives CSARTSGRTAGTQYF.

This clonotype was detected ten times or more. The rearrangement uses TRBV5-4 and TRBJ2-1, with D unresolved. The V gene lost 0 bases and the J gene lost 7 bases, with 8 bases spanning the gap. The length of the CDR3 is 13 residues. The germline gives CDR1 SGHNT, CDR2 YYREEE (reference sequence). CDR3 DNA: TGTGCCAGCAGCTTGGCCGCCGGGAATGAGCAGTTCTTC. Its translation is CASSLAAGNEQFF.

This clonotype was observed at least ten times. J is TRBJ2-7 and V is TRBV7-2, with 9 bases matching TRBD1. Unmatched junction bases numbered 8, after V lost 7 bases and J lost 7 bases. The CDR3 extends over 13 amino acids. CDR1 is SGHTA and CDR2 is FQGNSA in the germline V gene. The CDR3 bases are TGTGCCAGCACTGGGGACAGGGTCGGGGAGCAGTACTTC. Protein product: CASTGDRVGEQYF.

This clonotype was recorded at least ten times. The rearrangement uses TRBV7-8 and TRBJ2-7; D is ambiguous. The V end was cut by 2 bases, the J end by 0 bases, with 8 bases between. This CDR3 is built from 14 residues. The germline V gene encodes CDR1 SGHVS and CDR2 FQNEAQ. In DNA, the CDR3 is TGTGCCAGCAGCTTACTCGCCCTCTCCTACGAGCAGTACTTC. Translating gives CASSLLALSYEQYF.

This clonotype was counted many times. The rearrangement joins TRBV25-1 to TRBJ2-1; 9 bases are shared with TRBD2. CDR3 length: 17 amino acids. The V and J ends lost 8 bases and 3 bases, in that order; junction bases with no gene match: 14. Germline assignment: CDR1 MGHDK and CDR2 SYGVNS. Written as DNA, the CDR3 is TGTGCCAGCGTCCAGGCGGGAGGGCGCGGGGGCTACAATGAGCAGTTCTTC. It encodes CASVQAGGRGGYNEQFF.

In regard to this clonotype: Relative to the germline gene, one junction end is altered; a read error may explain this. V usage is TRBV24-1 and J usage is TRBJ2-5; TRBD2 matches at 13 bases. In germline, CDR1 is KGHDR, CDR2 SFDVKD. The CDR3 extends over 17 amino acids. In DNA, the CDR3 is TGTGCCAGCAGTCTCACTAGCGGGGGGGCGCTCCAGCAGACCCAGTACTTC. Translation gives CASSLTSGGALQQTQYF.

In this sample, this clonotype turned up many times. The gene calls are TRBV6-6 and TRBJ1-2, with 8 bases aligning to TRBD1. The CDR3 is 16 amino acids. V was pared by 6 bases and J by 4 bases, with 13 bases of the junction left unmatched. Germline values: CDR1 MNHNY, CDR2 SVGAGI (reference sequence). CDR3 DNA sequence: TGTGCCAGCAGCCTAAGGACAGGGAACCTCATCTATGGCTACACCTTC. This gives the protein CASSLRTGNLIYGYTF.

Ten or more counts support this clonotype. Here the CDR3 reads CATYRQGGTQYF. CDR3 coding DNA: TGTGCCACCTATAGGCAGGGAGGTACGCAGTATTTT. The chain links TRBV7-2 to TRBJ2-3, with D possibly matching TRBD2 (6 bases). Germline values: CDR1 SGHTA, CDR2 FQGNSA. V was cut by 10 bases and J by 8 bases, with 16 bases left in between. There are 12 residues in the CDR3. The complete variable domain, with remaining parts taken from reference TRBV7-2 and TRBJ2-3, reads GAGVSQSPSNKVTEKGKDVELRCDPISGHTALYWYRQSLGQGLEFLIYFQGNSAPDKSGLPSDRFSAERTGGSVSTLTIQRTQQEDSAVYLCATYRQGGTQYFGPGTRLTVL.

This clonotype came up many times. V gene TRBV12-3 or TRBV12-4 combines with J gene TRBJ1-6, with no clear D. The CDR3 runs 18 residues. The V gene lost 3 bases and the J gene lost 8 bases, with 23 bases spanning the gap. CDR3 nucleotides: TGTGCCAGCAGTTTGCGACCTCCGGGAATCCTTCCTTATTCACCCCTCCACTTT. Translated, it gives CASSLRPPGILPYSPLHF.

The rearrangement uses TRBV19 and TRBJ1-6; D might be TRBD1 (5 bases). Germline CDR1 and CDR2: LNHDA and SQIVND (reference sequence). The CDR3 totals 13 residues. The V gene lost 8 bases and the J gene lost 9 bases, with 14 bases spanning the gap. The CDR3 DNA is TGTGCCAGTGCGTACGGGGGAACTTCACCCCTCCACTTT. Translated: CASAYGGTSPLHF.

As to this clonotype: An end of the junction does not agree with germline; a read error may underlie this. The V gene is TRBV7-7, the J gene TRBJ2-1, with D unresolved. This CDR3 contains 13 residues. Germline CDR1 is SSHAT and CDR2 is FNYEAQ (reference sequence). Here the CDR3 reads CASSSSRADEQFF. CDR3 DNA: TGTGCTAGCAGCTCGTCTAGGGCTGATGAGCAGTTCTTC.

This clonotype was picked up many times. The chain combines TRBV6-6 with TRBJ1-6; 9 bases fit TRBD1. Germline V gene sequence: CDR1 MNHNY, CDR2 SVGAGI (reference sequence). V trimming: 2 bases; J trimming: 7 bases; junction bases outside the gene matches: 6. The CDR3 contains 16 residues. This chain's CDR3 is CASSYTGQGLNSPLHF. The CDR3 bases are TGTGCCAGCAGTTACACCGGACAGGGGCTAAATTCACCCCTCCACTTT.

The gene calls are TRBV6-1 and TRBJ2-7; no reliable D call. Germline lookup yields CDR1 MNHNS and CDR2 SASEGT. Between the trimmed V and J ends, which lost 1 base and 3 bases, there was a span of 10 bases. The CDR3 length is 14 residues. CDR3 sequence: CASSEEVSDYEQYF. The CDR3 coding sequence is TGTGCCAGCAGTGAAGAGGTCAGCGACTACGAGCAGTACTTC.

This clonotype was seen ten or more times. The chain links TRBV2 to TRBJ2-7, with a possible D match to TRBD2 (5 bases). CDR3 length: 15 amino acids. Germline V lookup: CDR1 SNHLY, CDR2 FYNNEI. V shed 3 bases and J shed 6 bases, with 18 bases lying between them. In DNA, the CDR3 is TGTGCCAGCAGTGACGAACTAGGATTCGGTGGCGAGCAGTACTTC. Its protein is CASSDELGFGGEQYF.